This is a list of T cell receptor beta chains from one sample in a study of T cell responses to AZD1222 COVID-19 vaccine. Sequenced by immunoSEQ multiplex PCR; TCRdb stores in-frame clones only, minus some. Here the sample spans 150,000 to 200,000 clones, approximately 94% being singletons. Sequenced here: peripheral blood, sampled on day 0 of AZD1222 vaccination. All receptors derive from an adult in good health. Both conserved end residues are part of each CDR3. D genes are given only for firm matches. Rows may omit the clone size; those that give it use once, few, many or a size class.

V,D,size,J,CDR3,DNA
TRBV4-1,.,.,TRBJ1-2,CASSQGTVYGYTF,TGCGCCAGCAGCCAAGGGACGGTCTATGGCTACACCTTC
TRBV6-5,.,.,TRBJ2-5,CASSRDLGETQYF,TGTGCCAGCAGCCGGGACCTGGGAGAGACCCAGTACTTC
TRBV28,.,.,TRBJ2-7,CASSIRGLTEQYF,TGTGCCAGCAGTATACGGGGTTTAACAGAGCAGTACTTC
TRBV11-2,.,.,TRBJ2-7,CASSLGETVEQYF,TGTGCCAGCAGCTTAGGGGAGACTGTCGAGCAGTACTTC
TRBV24-1,.,.,TRBJ1-5,CATSGSRLGNQPQHF,TGTGCCACCAGTGGTTCCAGGTTGGGCAATCAGCCCCAGCATTTT
TRBV7-9,TRBD2,.,TRBJ2-4,CASSFSGGNIQYF,TGTGCCAGCAGCTTTAGCGGGGGGAACATTCAGTACTTC
TRBV4-2,.,few,TRBJ1-4,CASSQGGPGTGGEKLFF,TGTGCCAGCAGCCAAGGCGGTCCGGGGACGGGAGGGGAAAAACTGTTTTTT
TRBV2,TRBD2,.,TRBJ2-2,CASSGRGGNTGELFF,TGTGCCAGCAGTGGCCGGGGGGGGAACACCGGGGAGCTGTTTTTT
TRBV29-1,.,.,TRBJ1-2,CSVGEGLFGYTF,TGCAGCGTTGGAGAGGGTTTATTTGGCTACACCTTC
TRBV15,TRBD2,once,TRBJ2-1,CATRERESYNEQFF,TGTGCCACGAGAGAGCGGGAGAGTTACAATGAGCAGTTCTTC
TRBV12-5,TRBD1,.,TRBJ1-1,CASGWGQIEAFF,TGTGCTAGTGGTTGGGGACAGATTGAAGCTTTCTTT
TRBV24-1,.,.,TRBJ1-2,CATSDPLLGYTF,TGTGCCACCAGTGATCCACTCTTAGGCTACACCTTC
TRBV28,.,.,TRBJ1-2,CASSLPGLGGRGNYGYTF,TGTGCCAGCAGCCTACCCGGTCTCGGGGGGAGGGGAAACTATGGCTACACCTTC
TRBV28,TRBD1,.,TRBJ2-3,CASSNPTGSIDTQYF,TGTGCCAGCAGTAACCCGACAGGGTCGATTGATACGCAGTATTTT
TRBV29-1,.,.,TRBJ2-1,CSVEGSSYNEQFF,TGCAGCGTTGAAGGTAGCTCCTACAATGAGCAGTTCTTC
TRBV5-6,.,once,TRBJ2-3,CASSPPPEGTDTQYF,TGTGCCAGCAGTCCTCCTCCCGAGGGTACAGATACGCAGTATTTT
TRBV5-4,TRBD1,once,TRBJ2-3,CASSLAGTGATDTQYF,TGTGCCAGCAGCCTCGCGGGGACAGGGGCTACAGATACGCAGTATTTT
TRBV9,TRBD2,.,TRBJ2-3,CASSVSGTPTPTFPTDTQYF,TGTGCCAGCAGCGTAAGCGGGACTCCAACCCCAACCTTCCCCACAGATACGCAGTATTTT
TRBV9,.,.,TRBJ2-1,CASSPGGLADNEQFF,TGTGCCAGCAGCCCTGGGGGGCTAGCGGACAATGAGCAGTTCTTC
TRBV19,.,.,TRBJ1-1,CASSRGPSPNTEAFF,TGTGCCAGTAGTAGGGGCCCCAGCCCAAACACTGAAGCTTTCTTT
TRBV11-2,.,.,TRBJ2-5,CASRDGGETQYF,TGTGCCAGCAGGGACGGCGGGGAGACCCAGTACTTC
TRBV27,.,.,TRBJ1-2,CASSLTPADRSYGYTF,TGTGCCAGCAGTTTGACCCCCGCGGACCGAAGCTATGGCTACACCTTC
TRBV15,.,.,TRBJ1-2,CATSRERAGLSGYTF,TGTGCCACCAGCAGAGAACGTGCAGGACTTTCGGGCTACACCTTC
TRBV19,.,.,TRBJ1-2,CASSMAPGPGGYTF,TGTGCCAGTAGTATGGCCCCGGGGCCCGGGGGCTACACCTTC
TRBV19,.,.,TRBJ1-1,CASRQGVTEAFF,TGTGCCTCCCGGCAAGGAGTCACTGAAGCTTTCTTT
TRBV6-5,.,.,TRBJ2-3,CASGGFTDTQYF,TGTGCCAGCGGGGGCTTTACAGATACGCAGTATTTT
TRBV5-1,.,.,TRBJ1-6,CASSLQGQSSYNSPLHF,TGCGCCAGCAGCTTGCAAGGCCAGAGCTCCTATAATTCACCCCTCCACTTT
TRBV5-6,TRBD1,.,TRBJ1-6,CASSLTGGASSPLHF,TGTGCCAGCAGCCTGACAGGGGGCGCAAGTTCACCCCTCCACTTT
TRBV7-9,.,.,TRBJ1-1,CASSGGVGTEAFF,TGTGCCAGCAGCGGTGGGGTTGGCACTGAAGCTTTCTTT
TRBV4-1,TRBD2,.,TRBJ2-7,CASTYTAGVQAEQYF,TGCGCCAGCACTTATACAGCGGGAGTACAGGCCGAGCAGTACTTC
TRBV6-5,.,.,TRBJ2-3,CASSYIGGTDTQYF,TGTGCCAGCAGTTACATCGGGGGCACAGATACGCAGTATTTT
TRBV18,.,.,TRBJ1-5,CASSPNQGNQPQHF,TGTGCCAGCTCACCAAATCAGGGCAATCAGCCCCAGCATTTT
TRBV28,TRBD1,.,TRBJ1-1,CASSYRDRDLIEAFF,TGTGCCAGCAGTTACCGGGACAGGGATTTAATAGAAGCTTTCTTT
TRBV28,TRBD1,.,TRBJ2-7,CASSRDRGTTQYF,TGTGCCAGCAGTCGTGACAGGGGAACAACGCAATACTTC
TRBV3-1/TRBV3-2,.,.,TRBJ1-3,CASSPHGASGNTIYF,TGTGCCAGCAGCCCGCATGGGGCCTCTGGAAACACCATATATTTT
TRBV5-5,.,.,TRBJ2-2,CASSLAVVGELFF,TGTGCCAGCAGCTTGGCGGTGGTCGGGGAGCTGTTTTTT
TRBV9,TRBD1,.,TRBJ2-4,CASSSGTGLSNIQYF,TGTGCCAGCAGCTCAGGGACAGGGCTTTCGAACATTCAGTACTTC
TRBV28,.,.,TRBJ2-7,CATTRTNEQYF,TGTGCCACCACTAGGACCAACGAGCAGTACTTC
TRBV15,.,.,TRBJ1-2,CATSRGGLDYGYTF,TGTGCCACCAGCAGGGGGGGTTTGGACTATGGCTACACCTTC
TRBV3-1/TRBV3-2,.,.,TRBJ1-2,CASTLMGIDYGYTF,TGTGCCAGCACCCTCATGGGTATCGACTATGGCTACACCTTC
TRBV5-1,.,.,TRBJ2-7,CASSPSGSSYEQYF,TGCGCCAGCAGCCCATCGGGGAGCTCCTACGAGCAGTACTTC
TRBV19,TRBD1,.,TRBJ1-2,CASRPTPDRPIYGYTF,TGTGCCAGTAGGCCAACTCCGGACAGGCCCATCTATGGCTACACCTTC
TRBV4-1,.,.,TRBJ2-2,CASSQEWVTGGGELFF,TGCGCCAGCAGCCAAGAATGGGTGACAGGAGGCGGGGAGCTGTTTTTT
TRBV19,.,.,TRBJ2-7,CASSILQGRGEQYF,TGTGCCAGTAGTATCCTTCAGGGTAGGGGCGAGCAGTACTTC
TRBV7-3,.,.,TRBJ2-2,CASSSPTSRGTGELFF,TGTGCCAGCAGCTCCCCTACTAGCCGCGGGACCGGGGAGCTGTTTTTT
TRBV6-2/TRBV6-3,.,once,TRBJ1-1,CASSFGMGMMGGTEAFF,TGTGCCAGCAGCTTCGGGATGGGAATGATGGGAGGGACTGAAGCTTTCTTT
TRBV7-9,TRBD2,.,TRBJ2-2,CASSPSGTDSGELFF,TGTGCCAGCAGCCCTAGCGGGACTGACAGCGGGGAGCTGTTTTTT
TRBV28,.,once,TRBJ2-7,CASSFGSLGEQYF,TGTGCCAGCAGTTTTGGCTCCCTGGGCGAGCAGTACTTC
TRBV4-1,TRBD1,.,TRBJ1-1,CASSRIKGAIGLNTEAFF,TGCGCCAGCAGCCGAATAAAGGGGGCCATAGGATTAAACACTGAAGCTTTCTTT
TRBV19,.,.,TRBJ1-5,CASRANGGNQPQHF,TGTGCCAGTAGGGCCAACGGCGGCAATCAGCCCCAGCATTTT
TRBV4-2,.,.,TRBJ2-2,CASSLLGPTGELFF,TGTGCCAGCAGCCTCCTCGGTCCCACCGGGGAGCTGTTTTTT